This T cell receptor beta chain was retrieved from a study of cytomegalovirus exposure and HLA in healthy donors. Study-level points and caveats: Across donors, most TCRs were seen rarely, yet some public ones were widespread.

CDR1 SGHRS and CDR2 YFSETQ come from the germline V gene. This CDR3 is built from 14 residues. V gave up 4 bases and J gave up 8 bases; unmatched junction bases: 11. About this clone: Its antigen is still unknown.

The primer mix had 60 Vbeta and 13 Jbeta primers. Generated by immunoSEQ multiplex PCR, the TCRdb table keeps only in-frame clones and is missing some. This sample yields under 200,000 clones, of which around three quarters are seen a single time; 1.8% belongs to the top ten. This receptor was taken from a woman aged 30 to 39 in good health and CMV-seronegative. What was sequenced was PBMCs. V usage is TRBV5-1 and J usage is TRBJ1-2; 7 bases are a match to TRBD1. The CDR3 DNA reads as TGCGCCAGCAGCCCCGGGACAGCCTCTATGGGCTACACCTTC. Translated, it gives CASSPGTASMGYTF.